This T cell receptor beta chain was sequenced for a study of blood T cell repertoires in COVID-19. In the study overall: Samples taken during acute and convalescent COVID-19 were collected in the United States, Italy and Spain. In each case, the material was cDNA or gDNA derived from T cells, B-cell-depleted T cells, or PBMCs.

Assay: immunoSEQ multiplex PCR; the TCRdb copy retains only in-frame clones and omits some. The sample has fewer than 450,000 clones, around 89% seen once; the top ten hold 0.9% to 1.5%. The CDR3 sequence is 14 residues long. V lost 0 bases and J lost 3, with 8 bases in between. Germline V lookup: CDR1 MGHRA, CDR2 YSYEKL. This clonotype was obtained from a woman in her late teens or twenties who had recovered from COVID-19. Sequencing input: PBMCs or T cells enriched from blood (not recorded which). The V and J genes are TRBV4-1 and TRBJ1-2; D unclear. The CDR3 here is CASSQDTGYYGYTF. The CDR3 bases are TGCGCCAGCAGCCAAGATACGGGGTACTATGGCTACACCTTC.